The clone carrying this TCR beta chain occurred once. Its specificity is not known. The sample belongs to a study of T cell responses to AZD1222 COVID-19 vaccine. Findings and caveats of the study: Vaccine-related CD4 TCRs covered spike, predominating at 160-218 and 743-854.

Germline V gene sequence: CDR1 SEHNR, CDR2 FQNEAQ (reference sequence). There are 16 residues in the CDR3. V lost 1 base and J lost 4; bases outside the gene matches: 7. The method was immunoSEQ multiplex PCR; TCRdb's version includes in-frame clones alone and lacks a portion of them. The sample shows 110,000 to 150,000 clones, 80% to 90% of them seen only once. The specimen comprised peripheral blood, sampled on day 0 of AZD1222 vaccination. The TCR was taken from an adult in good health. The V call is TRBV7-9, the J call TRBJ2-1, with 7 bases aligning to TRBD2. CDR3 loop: CASSLVGGGVYNEQFF. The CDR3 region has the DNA TGTGCCAGCAGCTTAGTGGGCGGGGGAGTATACAATGAGCAGTTCTTC.